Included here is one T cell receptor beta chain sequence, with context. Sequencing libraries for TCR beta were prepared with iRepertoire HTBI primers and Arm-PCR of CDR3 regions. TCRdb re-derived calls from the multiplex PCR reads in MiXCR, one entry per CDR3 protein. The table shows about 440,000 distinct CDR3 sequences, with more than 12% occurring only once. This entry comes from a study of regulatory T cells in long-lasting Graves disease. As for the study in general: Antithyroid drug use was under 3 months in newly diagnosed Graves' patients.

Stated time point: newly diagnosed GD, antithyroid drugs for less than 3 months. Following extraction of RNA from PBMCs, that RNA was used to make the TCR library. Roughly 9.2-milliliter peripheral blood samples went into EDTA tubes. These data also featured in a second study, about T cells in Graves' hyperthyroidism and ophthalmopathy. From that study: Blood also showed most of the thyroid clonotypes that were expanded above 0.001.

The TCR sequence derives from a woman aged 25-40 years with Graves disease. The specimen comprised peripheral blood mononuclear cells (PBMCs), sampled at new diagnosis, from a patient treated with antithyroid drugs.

The CDR3 protein is CASSLGQGVTQYF. Written as DNA, the CDR3 is TGTGCCAGCAGCCTAGGACAGGGTGTGACCCAGTACTTC. The chain is built from TRBV3-1 and TRBJ2-5; 8 bases are shared with TRBD1. V lost 4 bases and J lost 7; bases outside the gene matches: 5. This CDR3 has 13 residues. The germline gives CDR1 LGHDT, CDR2 YNNKEL (reference sequence).